This TCR beta chain was observed in a study (dated by TCRdb to about 2015). Some background on the complete study: The study set out to test whether tumor-infiltrating Tregs in breast cancer get recruited from blood Tregs or are instead converted in situ from other CD4+ T cell subsets.

The memory CD4+ T cell population was isolated based on a CD4+CD45RO+CD25- phenotype. Tregs, naive and memory CD4+ T cells from tumor, blood and ipsilateral draining lymph nodes of 5 or 6 breast cancer patients underwent full-length TCR alpha and beta sequencing. Tumor tissue and lymph nodes obtained by ipsilateral axillary dissection were perfused with PBS, cut into small pieces and digested using collagenase I and hyaluronidase. A purity exceeding 90% was confirmed by FACS for the sorted cell populations. This clonotype came up a few times. Its binding antigen is unknown. No qualities accompany the bases; no much larger clone lies one base away. The investigation overall reported the following: In terms of TCR gene usage, tumor memory CD4+ T cells clustered together with blood and lymph node memory CD4+ cells, as well as with lymph node naive CD4+ cells. The larger-cohort validation was restricted to a single TCR beta V-J rearrangement rather than whole repertoires. The greatest overlap of tumor-infiltrating Treg TCR alpha and beta sequences was observed with tumor naive CD4+ T cells, followed by blood naive CD4+ T cells.

According to the germline V gene (reference sequence), CDR1 reads MNHNY and CDR2 reads SVGAGI. Trimming removed 7 bases from V and 7 bases from J; the gene matches leave 11 bases unexplained. The CDR3 goes from the cysteine to the phenylalanine over 15 residues. The entry retains the CDR3 DNA only, 45 bases that are in frame from base 1. Full-length TCR variable regions were amplified by 5' RACE PCR with constant-region reverse primers, and semi-nested PCR with Nested Universal Primer A was subsequently performed. Using the ReliaPrep RNA Cell Miniprep System, total RNA was extracted, and the SMARTer RACE 5'/3' Kit was then used to reverse transcribe the RNA into 5'RACE-ready cDNA. Multiplex adaptors were used to barcode full-length TCR alpha and beta libraries, and the barcoded libraries were sequenced on an Illumina MiSeq. The paper's data handling went like this. Sequencing data were pooled across the five patients for each of nine subset-tissue groups and compared by unsupervised clustering of TCR gene usage. Repertoire similarity was calculated with the Morisita-Horn index, weighting shared sequences by their contribution to each repertoire. TCRdb reprocessed the public reads (quality trimming at Q25 with fastp, clone calling with MiXCR) and kept in-frame beta chains. Rows with a matching CDR3 protein are joined into one entry that keeps the most common DNA and genes. V and J calls and clone size were set by TCRdb, not the authors. The sample data list 55,000 to 70,000 distinct CDR3 sequences, and 28% of these were observed just once. The top ten hold 3% to 4% of the sample.

The rearrangement joined TRBV6-6 to TRBJ1-4; TRBD1 lines up with 8 middle nucleotides. The receptor was derived from a female donor with breast cancer. Sample: tumor-infiltrating memory CD4+ T cells sorted from the breast tumor. The label giving this sample's cell subset or site can be read as: memory CD4+ T cells, CD4+CD45RO+CD25-. The CDR3 in this case is CASIKNRGTGEKLFF. The nucleotide sequence is given as TGTGCCAGCATCAAAAACAGGGGGACGGGTGAAAAACTGTTTTTT.